This T cell receptor beta chain emerged from a study of T-cell reconstitution after alpha-beta-depleted transplantation in children (dated by TCRdb to the mid-2010s). General notes on the study: The study quantitatively tracked T-cell immune reconstitution after TCRalphabeta/CD19-depleted allogeneic hematopoietic cell transplantation in children using TCR repertoire profiling.

Taken with the paper, the label for treatment or condition translates to: allogeneic hematopoietic cell transplantation with graft depleted of TCRalphabeta T cells and CD19 B cells. The transplant recipients were children given TCRalphabeta/CD19-depleted allogeneic hematopoietic cell grafts. This clonotype showed up many times. What antigen it recognizes has not been identified. Base-call qualities are not available, and no considerably larger clone is one nucleotide away. Library construction relied on PCR. Data came from an Illumina HiSeq 2500. Molecular barcoding was employed in the preparation of TCR libraries, with unique molecular identifiers being used to normalize TCRbeta repertoire quantification. TCRdb trimmed public reads at Q25 via fastp, called clones via MiXCR and kept in-frame beta chains. When rows share a CDR3 protein, they turn into one entry using the most common DNA and genes. For this sample there are approximately 230,000 distinct CDR3 sequences; about 23% appear just once. Jointly, the top ten make up 2% to 3% of the sample.

What the work shows at the level of the full study, not this receptor alone: In some patients, the high TCRbeta diversity seen at day 60 was put down to recipient T cells and intrathymic progenitors that had survived conditioning. The apparently early recovery of alphabetaT-cell counts about two months after transplant reportedly depended on only several hundred rapidly expanded clones that came from non-depleted graft cells. Hyperexpanded clone frequencies declined over subsequent months; after one year, T-cell counts and TCRbeta diversity were mostly attributed to newly produced T cells.

The CDR3 numbers 16 residues from cysteine through phenylalanine. Only CDR3 DNA is held: 48 bases, read in frame from base 1. V and J are trimmed by 2 bases and 5 bases, and the gene matches miss 7 bases of the junction. In the germline V gene, CDR1 corresponds to SGHRS and CDR2 to YFSETQ. Source: PBMCs, taken before TCRalphabeta/CD19-depleted stem cell transplant. Rearrangement joined TRBV5-1 to TRBJ2-5, and TRBD2 matches 12 of the central bases. The receptor was isolated from a girl aged 2 to 9 with Fanconi anemia, due to receive a stem cell transplant. The nucleotide sequence is TGCGCCAGCAGCTTCGGGCTAGCGGGAGGGTACGAGACCCAGTACTTC. It specifies CASSFGLAGGYETQYF.